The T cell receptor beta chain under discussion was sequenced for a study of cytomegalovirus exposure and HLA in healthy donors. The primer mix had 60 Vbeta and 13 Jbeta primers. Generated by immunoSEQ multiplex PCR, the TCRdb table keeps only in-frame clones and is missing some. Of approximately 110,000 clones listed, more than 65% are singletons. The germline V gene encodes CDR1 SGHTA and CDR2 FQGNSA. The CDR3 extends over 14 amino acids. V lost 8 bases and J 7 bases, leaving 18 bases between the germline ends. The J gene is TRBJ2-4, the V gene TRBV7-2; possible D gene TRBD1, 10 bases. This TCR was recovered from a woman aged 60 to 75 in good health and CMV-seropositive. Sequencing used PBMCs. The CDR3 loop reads CASAGGTGVNIQYF. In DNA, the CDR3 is TGTGCCAGCGCGGGAGGGACAGGGGTCAACATTCAGTACTTC.